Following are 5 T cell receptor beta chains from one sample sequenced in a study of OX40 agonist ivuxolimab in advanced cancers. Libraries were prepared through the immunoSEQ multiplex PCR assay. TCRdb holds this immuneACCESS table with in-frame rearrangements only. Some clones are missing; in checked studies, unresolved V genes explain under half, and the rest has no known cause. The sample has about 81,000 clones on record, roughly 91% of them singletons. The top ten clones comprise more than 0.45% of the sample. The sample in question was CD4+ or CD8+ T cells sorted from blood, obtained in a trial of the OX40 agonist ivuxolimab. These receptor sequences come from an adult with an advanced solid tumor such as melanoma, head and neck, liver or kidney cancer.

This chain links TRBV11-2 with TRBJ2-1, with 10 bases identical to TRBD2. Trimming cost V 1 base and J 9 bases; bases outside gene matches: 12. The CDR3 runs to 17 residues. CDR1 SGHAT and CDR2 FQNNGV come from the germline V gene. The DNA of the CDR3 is TGTGCCAGCAGCTTAGGGGCTACTAGCGGGGTTATCAGTGAGCAGTTCTTC. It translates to CASSLGATSGVISEQFF. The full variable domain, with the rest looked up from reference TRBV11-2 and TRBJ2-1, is EAGVAQSPRYKIIEKRQSVAFWCNPISGHATLYWYQQILGQGPKLLIQFQNNGVVDDSQLPKDRFSAERLKGVDSTLKIQPAKLEDSAVYLCASSLGATSGVISEQFFGPGTRLTVL.

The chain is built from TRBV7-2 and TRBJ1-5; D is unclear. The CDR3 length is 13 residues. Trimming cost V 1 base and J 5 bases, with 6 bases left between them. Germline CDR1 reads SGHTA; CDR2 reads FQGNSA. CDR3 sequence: CASSLEGDQPQHF. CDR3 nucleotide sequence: TGTGCCAGCAGCTTAGAAGGCGATCAGCCCCAGCATTTT.

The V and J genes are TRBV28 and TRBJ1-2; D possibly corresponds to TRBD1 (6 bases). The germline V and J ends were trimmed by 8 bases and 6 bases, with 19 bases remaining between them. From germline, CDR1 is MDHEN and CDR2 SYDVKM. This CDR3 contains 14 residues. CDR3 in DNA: TGTGCCAGCTCCGCCCCGGGGGCGTCGGATGGCTACACCTTC. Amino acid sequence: CASSAPGASDGYTF.

The CDR3 is CASSALRGSGANVLTF. The CDR3 DNA follows: TGTGCCAGCAGCGCGCTCCGGGGCTCTGGGGCCAACGTCCTGACTTTC. V gene TRBV11-2 combines with J gene TRBJ2-6; possibly TRBD2 for D (5 bases). Germline-derived CDR1 and CDR2 are SGHAT and FQNNGV. V lost 5 bases and J lost 0, with 11 bases in between. The CDR3 is made up of 16 amino acids.

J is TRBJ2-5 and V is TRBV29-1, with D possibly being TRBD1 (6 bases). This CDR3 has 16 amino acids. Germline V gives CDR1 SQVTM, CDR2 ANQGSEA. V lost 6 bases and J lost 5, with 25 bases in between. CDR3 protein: CSVRGVGAVAVETQYF. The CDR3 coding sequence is TGCAGCGTCCGAGGAGTGGGGGCCGTCGCAGTCGAGACCCAGTACTTC. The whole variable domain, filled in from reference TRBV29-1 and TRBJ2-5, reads SAVISQKPSRDICQRGTSLTIQCQVDSQVTMMFWYRQQPGQSLTLIATANQGSEATYESGFVIDKFPISRPNLTFSTLTVSNMSPEDSSIYLCSVRGVGAVAVETQYFGPGTRLLVL.